Following are 2 T cell receptor beta chains from one sample sequenced in a study of regulatory T cells in long-lasting Graves disease. Sequencing libraries for TCR beta were prepared with iRepertoire HTBI primers and Arm-PCR of CDR3 regions. TCRdb reanalysed the multiplex PCR reads using MiXCR and keeps one entry per CDR3 protein. The sample holds about 370,000 distinct CDR3 sequences, roughly a sixth seen once. Time point specified: newly diagnosed GD, antithyroid drugs for less than 3 months. PBMCs were the source of the RNA used for TCR sequencing. Material: peripheral blood mononuclear cells (PBMCs), obtained at new diagnosis, from a patient treated with antithyroid drugs. Receptor source: a female donor with Graves disease.

The table lists this clonotype with many counts. The chain uses TRBV4-1 and TRBJ1-1, with D possibly matching TRBD1 (5 bases). The CDR3 sequence is 15 residues long. Trimming pared 3 bases from V and 1 base from J, leaving 12 bases between. The V gene's germline CDR1 is MGHRA and CDR2 YSYEKL. CDR3 nucleotides: TGCGCCAGCAGCCAGACAGCTTTGAGGAACACTGAAGCTTTCTTT. The encoded protein is CASSQTALRNTEAFF.

This clonotype was observed at least ten times. The chain joins TRBV6-2 or TRBV6-3 to TRBJ1-2, with D uncertain. Germline CDR1 MNHEY, CDR2 SVGEGT. This CDR3 is 15 amino acids long. The V and J ends lost 2 bases and 4 bases respectively, with 14 bases between them. CDR3 in amino acids: CASSYGRRVGYGYTF. The CDR3 DNA is TGTGCCAGCAGTTACGGGCGTCGGGTGGGCTATGGCTACACCTTC.